The rows below give T cell receptor beta chains drawn from one sample of a study of cytomegalovirus exposure and HLA in healthy donors. TCRdb's copy holds only in-frame clones and misses some; the assay was immunoSEQ multiplex PCR. Of 150,000 or so clones in the sample, about 88% are singletons; the top ten hold 20% to 25%. The sequenced sample consisted of PBMCs. These TCRs come from a man younger than 30 in good health and CMV-seropositive. CDR3s include the opening cysteine and the closing phenylalanine or tryptophan.

>TRBV9|18
CASSVGTGAGGSVGELFF
>TRBV5-4|17
CASSKRSMAGGGNEQFF
>TRBV25-1|14
CASSFTGPNYGYTF
>TRBV6-9|14
CASRAGQVNQPQHF
>TRBV9|13
CASSVSPTDTQYF
>TRBV11-1|15
CASSLGGRSTDTQYF
>TRBV7-3|14
CASSSGTVTDTQYF
>TRBV30|17
CAWAPPLAGVVQETQYF
>TRBV14|15
CASSALRSAKNIQYF
>TRBV4-3|15
CASSQAGDRGRAEYF
>TRBV18|13
CASSPGQGETQYF
>TRBV27|13
CASSTGTGNGYTF
>TRBV13|15
CASSLGGTVREKLFF
>TRBV18|14
CASSPERINEKLFF
>TRBV18|13
CASSPEGSYEQYF
>TRBV18|17
CASSRQGKRATNEKLFF
>TRBV30|16
CAWSVRRQGAIGELFF
>TRBV10-2|15
CASSNLGVYNSPLHF
>TRBV7-9|17
CASSPSPGGGSLYGYTF
>TRBV30|16
CAWRGHEAGAIYGYTF
>TRBV29-1|13
CSVEDGTGDGYTF
>TRBV5-6|15
CASSWTGQGRETQYF
>TRBV4-3|13
CASSHTLTSRQYF
>TRBV29-1|14
CSVDWGTGDNEQFF
>TRBV6-5|15
CASSLGQGIPTEAFF
>TRBV7-2|14
CASSPRGDFNEQFF
>TRBV7-2|15
CASSPTDRAYGGYTF
>TRBV9|15
CASSEGQLMNTEAFF
>TRBV2|13
CASRGTGVHEQYF
>TRBV29-1|13
CSGEQGILTEAFF
>TRBV27|15
CASRQQGSTNEKLFF
>TRBV4-3|16
CASSQDRTLGTDTQYF